This T cell receptor beta chain was captured in a study of blood T cell repertoires in COVID-19. The CDR3 is 13 amino acids. V was clipped by 11 bases and J by 0 bases, with 13 bases between them. Assay: immunoSEQ multiplex PCR; the TCRdb copy retains only in-frame clones and omits some. The table lists approximately 70,000 clones, more than 70% of them singletons, with 6% to 7% in the top ten. This clone was counted between two and nine times. The TCR was taken from a woman in her 70s with acute or convalescent COVID-19. The chain is built from TRBV12-3 or TRBV12-4 and TRBJ1-1; no firm D call. The source material was peripheral blood. CDR3 DNA sequence: TGTGCCGGGAGGGAACGGATGAACACTGAAGCTTTCTTT. This codes for CAGRERMNTEAFF.